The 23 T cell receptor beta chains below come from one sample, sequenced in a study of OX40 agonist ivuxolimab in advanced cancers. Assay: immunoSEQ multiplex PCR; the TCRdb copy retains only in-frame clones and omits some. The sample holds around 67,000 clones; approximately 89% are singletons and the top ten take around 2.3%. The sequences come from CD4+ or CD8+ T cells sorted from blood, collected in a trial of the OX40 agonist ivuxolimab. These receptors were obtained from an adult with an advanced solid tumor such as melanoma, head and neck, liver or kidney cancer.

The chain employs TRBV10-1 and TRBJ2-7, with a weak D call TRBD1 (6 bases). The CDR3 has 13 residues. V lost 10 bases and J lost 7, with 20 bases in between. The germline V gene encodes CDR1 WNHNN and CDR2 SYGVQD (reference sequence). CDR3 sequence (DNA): TGCGCCACCCAGCGCACAGGGATCCTAGAGCAGTACTTC. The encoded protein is CATQRTGILEQYF.

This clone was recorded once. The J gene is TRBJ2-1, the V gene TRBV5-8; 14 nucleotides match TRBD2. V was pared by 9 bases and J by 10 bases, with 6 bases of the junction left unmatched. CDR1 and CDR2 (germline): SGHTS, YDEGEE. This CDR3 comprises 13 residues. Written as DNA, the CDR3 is TGTGCCACCAGACTAGCGGGAGGGACAGAGCAGTTCTTC. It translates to CATRLAGGTEQFF.

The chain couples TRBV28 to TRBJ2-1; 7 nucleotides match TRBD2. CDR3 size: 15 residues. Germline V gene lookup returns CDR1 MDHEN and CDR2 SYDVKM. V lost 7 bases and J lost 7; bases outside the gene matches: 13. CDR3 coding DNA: TGTGCCAGCATAGGGGCGGGAGACGGGAATAATGAGCAGTTCTTC. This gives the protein CASIGAGDGNNEQFF.

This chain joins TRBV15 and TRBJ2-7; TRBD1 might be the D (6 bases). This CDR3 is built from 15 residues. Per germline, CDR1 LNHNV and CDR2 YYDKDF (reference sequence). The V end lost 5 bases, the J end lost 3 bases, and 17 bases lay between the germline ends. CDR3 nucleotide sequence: TGTGCCACCAGCTTCCACAGGGTAAAGGGCTACGAGCAGTACTTC. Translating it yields CATSFHRVKGYEQYF.

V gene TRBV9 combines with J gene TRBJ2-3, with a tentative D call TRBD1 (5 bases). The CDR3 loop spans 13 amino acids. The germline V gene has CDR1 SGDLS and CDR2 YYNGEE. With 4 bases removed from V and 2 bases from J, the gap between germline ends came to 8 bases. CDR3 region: CASSRQITDTQYF. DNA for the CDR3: TGTGCCAGCAGCCGACAGATCACAGATACGCAGTATTTT.

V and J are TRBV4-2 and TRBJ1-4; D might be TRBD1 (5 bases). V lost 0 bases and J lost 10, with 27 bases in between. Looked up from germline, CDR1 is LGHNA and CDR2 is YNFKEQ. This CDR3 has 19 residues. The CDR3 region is CASSQDGSAGRAPGGKLFF. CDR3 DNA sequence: TGTGCCAGCAGCCAAGATGGATCGGCAGGGAGGGCTCCTGGGGGAAAACTGTTTTTT.

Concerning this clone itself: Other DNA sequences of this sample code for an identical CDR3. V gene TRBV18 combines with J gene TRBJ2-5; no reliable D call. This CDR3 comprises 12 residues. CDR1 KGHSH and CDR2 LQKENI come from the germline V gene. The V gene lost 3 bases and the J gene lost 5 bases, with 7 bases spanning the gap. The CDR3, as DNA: TGTGCCAGCTCACCCCTGGGGGAGACCCAGTACTTC. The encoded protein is CASSPLGETQYF.

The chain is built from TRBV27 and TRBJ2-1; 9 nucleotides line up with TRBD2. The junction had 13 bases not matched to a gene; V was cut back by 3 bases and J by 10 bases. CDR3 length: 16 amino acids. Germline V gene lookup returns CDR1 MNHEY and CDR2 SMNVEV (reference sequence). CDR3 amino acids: CASSLNSGGLGGEQFF. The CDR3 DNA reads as TGTGCCAGCAGTTTGAATAGCGGGGGCCTAGGAGGAGAGCAGTTCTTC.

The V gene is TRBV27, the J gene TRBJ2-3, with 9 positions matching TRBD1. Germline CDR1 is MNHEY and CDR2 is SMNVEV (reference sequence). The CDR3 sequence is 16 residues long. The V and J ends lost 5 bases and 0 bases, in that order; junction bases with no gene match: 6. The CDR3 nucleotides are TGTGCCAGCAGTCGCACCGGGACAGGGAGCACAGATACGCAGTATTTT. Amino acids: CASSRTGTGSTDTQYF.

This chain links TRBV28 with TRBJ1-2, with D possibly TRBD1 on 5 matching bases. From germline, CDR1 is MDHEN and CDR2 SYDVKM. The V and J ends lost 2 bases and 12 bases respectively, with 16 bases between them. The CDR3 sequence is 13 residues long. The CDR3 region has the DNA TGTGCCAGCAGTTTACGATCCGGGACCTCTGACACCTTC. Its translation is CASSLRSGTSDTF.

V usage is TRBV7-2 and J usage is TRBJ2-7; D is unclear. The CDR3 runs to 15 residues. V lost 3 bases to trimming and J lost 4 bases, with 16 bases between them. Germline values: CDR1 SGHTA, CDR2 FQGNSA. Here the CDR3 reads CASSFAQSPLYEQYF. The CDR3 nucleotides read TGTGCCAGCAGCTTCGCCCAGTCCCCCCTTTACGAGCAGTACTTC.

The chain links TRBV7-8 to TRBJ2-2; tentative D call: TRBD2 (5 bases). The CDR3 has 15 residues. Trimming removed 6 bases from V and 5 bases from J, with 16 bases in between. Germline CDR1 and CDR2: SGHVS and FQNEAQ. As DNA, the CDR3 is TGTGCCAGCAGGGTTCTAGCTCCGCGAACCGGGGAGCTGTTTTTT. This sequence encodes CASRVLAPRTGELFF.

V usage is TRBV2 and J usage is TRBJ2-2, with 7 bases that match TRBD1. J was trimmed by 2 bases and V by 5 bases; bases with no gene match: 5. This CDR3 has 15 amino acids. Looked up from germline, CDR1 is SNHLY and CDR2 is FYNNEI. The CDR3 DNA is TGTGCCAGCAGTTCCGGGACAGCTAACACCGGGGAGCTGTTTTTT. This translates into CASSSGTANTGELFF. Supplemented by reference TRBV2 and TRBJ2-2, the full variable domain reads EPEVTQTPSHQVTQMGQEVILRCVPISNHLYFYWYRQILGQKVEFLVSFYNNEISEKSEIFDDQFSVERPDGSNFTLKIRSTKLEDSAMYFCASSSGTANTGELFFGEGSRLTVL.

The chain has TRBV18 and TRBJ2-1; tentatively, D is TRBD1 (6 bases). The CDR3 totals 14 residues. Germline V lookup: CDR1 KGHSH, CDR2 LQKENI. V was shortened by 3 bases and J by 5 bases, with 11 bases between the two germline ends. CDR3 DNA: TGTGCCAGCTCACCCTACAGGGAGAACAATGAGCAGTTCTTC. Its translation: CASSPYRENNEQFF.

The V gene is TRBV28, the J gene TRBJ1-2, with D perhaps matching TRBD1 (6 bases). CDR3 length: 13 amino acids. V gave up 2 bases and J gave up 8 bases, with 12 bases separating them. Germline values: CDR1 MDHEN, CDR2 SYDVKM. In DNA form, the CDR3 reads TGTGCCAGCAGTTTAAGGGGGGCGCTGGGCTACACCTTC. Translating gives CASSLRGALGYTF.

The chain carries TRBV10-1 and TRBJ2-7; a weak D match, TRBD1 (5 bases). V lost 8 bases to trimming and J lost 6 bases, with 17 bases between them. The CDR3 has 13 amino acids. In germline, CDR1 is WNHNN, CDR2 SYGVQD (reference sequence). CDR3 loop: CASGRQQASEQYF. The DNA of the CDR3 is TGCGCCAGCGGACGGCAACAGGCCAGCGAGCAGTACTTC.

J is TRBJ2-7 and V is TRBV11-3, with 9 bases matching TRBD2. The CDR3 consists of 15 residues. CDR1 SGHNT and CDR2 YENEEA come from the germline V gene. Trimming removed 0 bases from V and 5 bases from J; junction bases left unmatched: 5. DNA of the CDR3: TGTGCCAGCAGCTTAGACGGCGGGAGGGCCGACGAGCAGTACTTC. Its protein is CASSLDGGRADEQYF.

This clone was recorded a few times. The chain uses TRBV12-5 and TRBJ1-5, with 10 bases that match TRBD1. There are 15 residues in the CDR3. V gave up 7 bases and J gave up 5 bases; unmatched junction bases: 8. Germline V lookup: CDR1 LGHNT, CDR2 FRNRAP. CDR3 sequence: CASAWGQGLDQPQHF. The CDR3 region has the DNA TGTGCTAGTGCTTGGGGACAGGGGTTAGATCAGCCCCAGCATTTT.

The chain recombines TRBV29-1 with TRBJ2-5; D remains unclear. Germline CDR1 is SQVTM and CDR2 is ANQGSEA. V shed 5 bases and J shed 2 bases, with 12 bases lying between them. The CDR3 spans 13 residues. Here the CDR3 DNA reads TGCAGCGTTCGCGGTTGGCCACAAGAGACCCAGTACTTC. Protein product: CSVRGWPQETQYF.

The DNA for the CDR3 is TGTGCCAGCAGGGAGGAGGGAGGTTATGGCTACACCTTC. Translation: CASREEGGYGYTF. This rearrangement joins TRBV5-4 to TRBJ1-2; D not resolved. The CDR3 sequence is 13 residues long. V was cut by 5 bases and J by 5 bases, with 13 bases left in between. Germline V gene data show CDR1 as SGHNT and CDR2 as YYREEE (reference sequence).

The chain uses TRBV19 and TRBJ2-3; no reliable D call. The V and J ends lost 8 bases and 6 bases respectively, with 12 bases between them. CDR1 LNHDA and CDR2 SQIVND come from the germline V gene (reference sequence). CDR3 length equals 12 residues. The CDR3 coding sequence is TGTGCCAGTGGGTTCGGATCCGATACGCAGTATTTT. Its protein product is CASGFGSDTQYF.

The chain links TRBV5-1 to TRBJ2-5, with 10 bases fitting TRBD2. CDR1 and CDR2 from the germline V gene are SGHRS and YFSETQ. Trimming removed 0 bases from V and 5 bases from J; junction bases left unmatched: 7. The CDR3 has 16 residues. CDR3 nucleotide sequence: TGCGCCAGCAGCTTGGGGACTAGCGGACCGTTGGAGACCCAGTACTTC. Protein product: CASSLGTSGPLETQYF.

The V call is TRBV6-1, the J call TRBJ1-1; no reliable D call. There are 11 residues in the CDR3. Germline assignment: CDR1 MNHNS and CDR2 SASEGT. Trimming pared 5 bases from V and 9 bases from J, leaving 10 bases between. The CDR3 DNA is TGTGCCAGCAGTTACGAGCAAAAAGCTTTCTTT. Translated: CASSYEQKAFF.